In its sample, the clone carrying this T cell receptor beta chain was seen a few times. The data originate from a study of blood T cell repertoires in COVID-19. Turning to the study itself: PBMCs, B-cell-depleted T cells, or T cells provided the cDNA or gDNA that made up the material.

Cohort assignment relied on participant-reported clinical history. Germline V gene sequence: CDR1 MNHEY, CDR2 SMNVEV (reference sequence). V was pared by 3 bases and J by 5 bases, with 13 bases between. The CDR3 runs 15 residues. Method: immunoSEQ multiplex PCR; TCRdb's copy keeps in-frame clones and lacks some. The sample has 300,000 to 350,000 clones; roughly 87% are singletons. The sequence was obtained from a woman under 40 who had recovered from COVID-19. Sequencing used PBMCs or T cells enriched from blood (not recorded which). This chain joins TRBV27 and TRBJ1-4; the D gene is possibly TRBD1 (6 bases). The CDR3 DNA sequence: TGTGCCAGCAGTTTTCTATACAGGGAGAATGAAAAACTGTTTTTT. Residues: CASSFLYRENEKLFF. The full variable domain, its missing parts supplied by reference TRBV27 and TRBJ1-4, is EAQVTQNPRYLITVTGKKLTVTCSQNMNHEYMSWYRQDPGLGLRQIYYSMNVEVTDKGDVPEGYKVSRKEKRNFPLILESPSPNQTSLYFCASSFLYRENEKLFFGSGTQLSVL.